Below are 31 T cell receptor beta chains sequenced from a single sample in a study of response to subunit inactivated influenza vaccine. One entry per CDR3 protein results from TCRdb running MiXCR on the RT-PCR reads. The sample gives 530,000 or so distinct CDR3 sequences, less than 30% of which show up once; 1.9% is in the top ten. Sequences were derived from CD4+ T cells sorted from PBMCs, sampled about 5 days after vaccination. Source of these receptors: a middle-aged man who received an inactivated influenza vaccine.

This clonotype came up a few times. V and J are TRBV7-9 and TRBJ1-2, with 8 bases aligning to TRBD1. The CDR3 is 15 amino acids. The germline gives CDR1 SEHNR, CDR2 FQNEAQ (reference sequence). V shed 5 bases, J shed 4 bases, and the junction held 9 bases outside the gene matches. CDR3 sequence: CASSPPRQGAYGYTF. CDR3 bases: TGTGCCAGCAGCCCCCCGAGGCAGGGGGCCTATGGCTACACCTTC.

The V and J genes are TRBV20-1 and TRBJ2-5; the match to TRBD1 covers 9 bases. V was clipped by 5 bases and J by 4 bases; unmatched bases: 8. CDR1 DFQATT and CDR2 SNEGSKA come from the germline V gene (reference sequence). The CDR3 is 14 amino acids. CDR3 in amino acids: CSASTGGGRETQYF. The CDR3 DNA follows: TGCAGTGCTTCGACAGGGGGGGGCCGAGAGACCCAGTACTTC.

This clonotype was seen a handful of times. The chain links TRBV15 to TRBJ2-1; D is perhaps TRBD2 (6 bases). V lost 3 bases to trimming and J lost 0 bases, with 6 bases between them. The CDR3 totals 14 residues. Germline-derived CDR1 and CDR2 are LNHNV and YYDKDF (reference sequence). The CDR3 loop reads CATSSGGSYNEQFF. Here the CDR3 DNA reads TGTGCCACCAGCAGCGGGGGCTCCTACAATGAGCAGTTCTTC.

The chain has TRBV28 and TRBJ2-7; D uncertain. V dropped 7 bases and J dropped 5 bases, with 18 bases sitting between them. The CDR3 is 14 residues long. Germline CDR1 is MDHEN and CDR2 is SYDVKM. In nucleotides, the CDR3 is TGTGCCAGCACCCCATTGGGCTTTGACCACGAGCAGTACTTC. Amino acid sequence: CASTPLGFDHEQYF. The full variable domain, rest sourced from reference TRBV28 and TRBJ2-7, is DVKVTQSSRYLVKRTGEKVFLECVQDMDHENMFWYRQDPGLGLRLIYFSYDVKMKEKGDIPEGYSVSREKKERFSLILESASTNQTSMYLCASTPLGFDHEQYFGPGTRLTVT.

This clonotype was detected a few times. The rearrangement joins TRBV29-1 to TRBJ2-1, with D tentatively TRBD1 or TRBD2 (6 bases each). There are 12 residues in the CDR3. V dropped 3 bases and J dropped 9 bases, with 12 bases sitting between them. The germline V gene has CDR1 SQVTM and CDR2 ANQGSEA. The chain's CDR3 is CSVDWGAGEQFF. As DNA, the CDR3 is TGCAGCGTTGACTGGGGGGCCGGTGAGCAGTTCTTC.

The rearrangement uses TRBV4-2 and TRBJ2-1; maybe TRBD2 (6 bases). The CDR3 sequence is 16 residues long. The V gene's germline CDR1 is LGHNA and CDR2 YNFKEQ. V gave up 3 bases and J gave up 0 bases, with 12 bases separating them. CDR3 residues: CASSQNGGSSYNEQFF. CDR3 nucleotide sequence: TGTGCCAGCAGCCAGAATGGGGGGAGCTCCTACAATGAGCAGTTCTTC.

This clonotype was recorded only once. This chain links TRBV6-2 or TRBV6-3 with TRBJ2-1, with D perhaps TRBD2 (6 bases). V was trimmed by 6 bases and J by 12 bases, leaving 12 bases between them. Germline V CDR1 and CDR2: MNHEY, SVGEGT. The CDR3 has 11 residues. The CDR3 DNA reads as TGTGCCAGCAGCTCCGGGAGTGGGCAGTTCTTC. As protein: CASSSGSGQFF.

In its sample, this clonotype was seen many times. The CDR3, as DNA: TGTGCCAGCAGCTCGGGTTGGGTTCCCGCTTTCTTT. Translation: CASSSGWVPAFF. The chain is built from TRBV7-2 and TRBJ1-1; D is uncertain. Germline CDR1 is SGHTA and CDR2 is FQGNSA. V was cut by 4 bases and J by 11 bases, with 14 bases left in between. CDR3 length equals 12 residues.

This clonotype came up a few times. The chain employs TRBV20-1 and TRBJ1-6, with 9 nucleotides matching TRBD1. The CDR3 consists of 15 residues. Germline V lookup: CDR1 DFQATT, CDR2 SNEGSKA (reference sequence). The J segment lost 7 bases and the V segment lost 6 bases, leaving 10 bases of the junction unmatched. The CDR3, as DNA: TGCAGTGCCATGACGGACAGGGGAGGGAATTCACCCCTCCACTTT. The encoded protein is CSAMTDRGGNSPLHF.

The V and J genes are TRBV6-2 or TRBV6-3 and TRBJ1-5; D gene unclear. Trimming pared 4 bases from V and 0 bases from J, leaving 10 bases between. CDR1 is MNHEY and CDR2 is SVGEGT in the germline V gene. This CDR3 is built from 15 residues. The CDR3 here is CASSSAINSNQPQHF. DNA of the CDR3: TGTGCCAGCAGTTCCGCAATCAATAGCAATCAGCCCCAGCATTTT.

Concerning this clonotype itself: Given the absence of the conserved phenylalanine or tryptophan at the CDR3 end, a read error is likely. The chain has TRBV7-3 and TRBJ2-1; 7 nucleotides match TRBD2. Losses at the gene ends were 6 bases for V and 6 bases for J; bases not matched to a gene: 8. CDR3 length: 14 residues. Per the germline V gene, CDR1 is SGHTA and CDR2 is FQGTGA. CDR3 sequence reads: CASSRLALGNEQFV. The CDR3 nucleotides are TGTGCCAGCAGTCGACTAGCCCTGGGCAATGAGCAGTTCGTC.

This clonotype was counted at least ten times. V is TRBV11-2 and J is TRBJ2-5, with TRBD2 matching over 7 bases. The CDR3 sequence is 13 residues long. Trimming took 5 bases from V and 3 from J; bases not matched to a gene: 3. Germline V gene lookup returns CDR1 SGHAT and CDR2 FQNNGV. CDR3 DNA: TGTGCCAGCAGCCTTGGGACTAAAGAGACCCAGTACTTC. Its protein is CASSLGTKETQYF.

J is TRBJ1-1 and V is TRBV7-6, with D uncertain. There are 14 residues in the CDR3. V was clipped by 2 bases and J by 2 bases, with 9 bases between them. Germline values: CDR1 SGHVS, CDR2 FNYEAQ. The CDR3 DNA reads as TGTGCCAGCAGCTTATACGGGGTCAACACTGAAGCTTTCTTT. Translated: CASSLYGVNTEAFF.

This chain links TRBV20-1 with TRBJ2-2, with D maybe TRBD1 (6 bases). The germline V gene has CDR1 DFQATT and CDR2 SNEGSKA (reference sequence). The V end was cut by 2 bases, the J end by 6 bases, with 13 bases between. The CDR3 extends over 14 amino acids. The CDR3 is CSARRQGPSGELFF. The CDR3 DNA is TGCAGTGCTAGACGGCAGGGGCCCTCCGGGGAGCTGTTTTTT.

The V gene is TRBV12-3 or TRBV12-4, the J gene TRBJ1-4; TRBD1 might be the D (5 bases). V lost 1 base to trimming and J lost 15 bases, with 15 bases between them. The CDR3 is 13 residues long. The DNA of the CDR3 is TGTGCCAGCAGTTTAGAACTTCGTGGGGGATTGTTTTTT. Translating gives CASSLELRGGLFF.

This clonotype was seen many times. This chain uses TRBV20-1 with TRBJ2-3, with D perhaps assigned TRBD1 or TRBD2 (5 bases each). CDR3 size: 14 residues. CDR1 and CDR2 from the germline V gene are DFQATT and SNEGSKA (reference sequence). The CDR3 region is CSLNRGGHTDTQYF. The DNA for the CDR3 is TGCAGCCTCAACCGGGGCGGACACACAGATACGCAGTATTTT.

CDR3 amino acids: CASSLAREGSYTF. The CDR3 DNA reads TGCGCCAGCAGCTTGGCCAGGGAGGGAAGCTACACCTTC. The chain employs TRBV5-1 and TRBJ1-2; D is perhaps TRBD1 (5 bases). Trimming shortened V by 0 bases and J by 9 bases, and 12 bases separated the two germline ends. Per germline, CDR1 SGHRS and CDR2 YFSETQ. The length of the CDR3 is 13 residues.

This clonotype was seen ten or more times. V is TRBV20-1 and J is TRBJ1-1; D not resolved. The CDR3 covers 13 residues. Germline V CDR1 and CDR2: DFQATT, SNEGSKA (reference sequence). The V gene lost 1 base and the J gene lost 10 bases, with 16 bases spanning the gap. The CDR3, as DNA: TGCAGTGCTAGAGGCCTAGCTACCCTCCGAGCTTTCTTT. Translated: CSARGLATLRAFF.

CDR3: CASSRGLVVSYNEQFF. CDR3 nucleotide sequence: TGTGCCAGCAGCCGAGGACTAGTAGTCTCCTACAATGAGCAGTTCTTC. The chain links TRBV6-1 to TRBJ2-1, with TRBD2 identical over 7 bases. The junction had 8 bases not matched to a gene; V was cut back by 6 bases and J by 0 bases. This CDR3 has 16 amino acids. Germline-derived CDR1 and CDR2 are MNHNS and SASEGT.

The chain joins TRBV7-9 to TRBJ2-7; 9 positions match TRBD1. V was pared by 5 bases and J by 1 base, with 9 bases of the junction left unmatched. The CDR3 consists of 16 residues. Germline CDR1 reads SEHNR; CDR2 reads FQNEAQ (reference sequence). CDR3 nucleotide sequence: TGTGCCAGCAGCCCACCTGGGACAGGGAAGTCCTACGAGCAGTACTTC. It codes for CASSPPGTGKSYEQYF.

This clonotype has just a few counts. The chain joins TRBV4-1 to TRBJ2-7, with 8 positions matching TRBD1. Germline V gives CDR1 MGHRA, CDR2 YSYEKL. The CDR3 extends over 15 amino acids. The junction had 4 bases not matched to a gene; V was cut back by 0 bases and J by 3 bases. CDR3 DNA sequence: TGCGCCAGCAGCCAAGACGGCGGACAGGGCTACGAGCAGTACTTC. Translated: CASSQDGGQGYEQYF.

This clonotype was seen ten or more times. CDR3: CASSLSKGTQYF. CDR3 sequence (DNA): TGTGCCAGCAGTTTGAGTAAAGGGACCCAGTACTTC. The V and J genes are TRBV12-3 or TRBV12-4 and TRBJ2-5, with D uncertain. The CDR3 is 12 residues long. The ends were cut back, 3 bases at V and 7 bases at J, with 9 bases in the middle.

The gene calls are TRBV11-2 and TRBJ2-3, with 8 bases that match TRBD1. V shed 5 bases and J 3 bases; nucleotides not matched to a gene: 4. CDR3 length: 14 residues. Germline values: CDR1 SGHAT, CDR2 FQNNGV. As DNA, the CDR3 is TGTGCCAGCAGCACACGGACAGGGACAGATACGCAGTATTTT. It codes for CASSTRTGTDTQYF.

This clonotype came up a few times. The chain recombines TRBV7-2 with TRBJ2-5; D unresolved. CDR3 length equals 14 residues. Per germline, CDR1 SGHTA and CDR2 FQGNSA. V was trimmed by 7 bases and J by 2 bases, leaving 14 bases between them. The CDR3 here is CASTSTRKQETQYF. DNA of the CDR3: TGTGCCAGCACCAGTACAAGGAAACAAGAGACCCAGTACTTC.

For the CDR3, the DNA is TGCGCCAGCAGCTCATGGGGGAGCACAGATACGCAGTATTTT. This encodes CASSSWGSTDTQYF. V gene TRBV5-1 combines with J gene TRBJ2-3; D is perhaps TRBD1 or TRBD2 (5 bases each). V lost 3 bases and J 0 bases, leaving 8 bases between the germline ends. In germline, CDR1 is SGHRS, CDR2 YFSETQ. The length of the CDR3 is 14 residues.

This chain links TRBV5-1 with TRBJ1-2; D might be TRBD1 (6 bases). Germline CDR1 is SGHRS and CDR2 is YFSETQ. Trimming removed 0 bases from V and 4 bases from J, with 13 bases in between. This CDR3 region has 15 residues. The CDR3 loop is CASSLEGGRVYGYTF. The CDR3 DNA reads as TGCGCCAGCAGCTTGGAAGGGGGGCGCGTCTATGGCTACACCTTC. Drawing the rest from reference TRBV5-1 and TRBJ1-2, the complete variable domain is KAGVTQTPRYLIKTRGQQVTLSCSPISGHRSVSWYQQTPGQGLQFLFEYFSETQRNKGNFPGRFSGRQFSNSRSEMNVSTLELGDSALYLCASSLEGGRVYGYTFGSGTRLTVV.

CDR3 sequence reads: CASSIPGQGLEKLFF. The CDR3, as DNA: TGTGCCAGCAGTATCCCAGGACAGGGCTTGGAAAAACTGTTTTTT. The chain joins TRBV28 to TRBJ1-4, with 8 bases fitting TRBD1. Unmatched junction bases numbered 10, after V lost 5 bases and J lost 8 bases. Germline assignment: CDR1 MDHEN and CDR2 SYDVKM. This CDR3 has 15 residues.

The sample holds a few counts of this clonotype. V usage is TRBV27 and J usage is TRBJ2-7; D gene unclear. CDR1 is MNHEY and CDR2 is SMNVEV in the germline V gene (reference sequence). This CDR3 has 13 residues. The V gene lost 1 base and the J gene lost 2 bases, with 6 bases spanning the gap. Here the CDR3 reads CASSLFRTYEQYF. The CDR3 coding sequence is TGTGCCAGCAGTTTATTTAGGACCTACGAGCAGTACTTC.

This sequence joins TRBV12-3 or TRBV12-4 and TRBJ1-1; D might be TRBD1 (5 bases). This CDR3 has 13 amino acids. V dropped 3 bases and J dropped 10 bases, with 15 bases sitting between them. The chain's CDR3 is CASSFGAGRVAFF. CDR3 bases: TGTGCCAGCAGTTTTGGGGCAGGGAGAGTAGCTTTCTTT.

The table lists this clonotype with a few counts. This chain connects TRBV24-1 to TRBJ2-3; D perhaps matches TRBD2 (6 bases). V was cut by 0 bases and J by 4 bases, with 13 bases left in between. The CDR3 length is 16 residues. Germline values: CDR1 KGHDR, CDR2 SFDVKD. CDR3: CATSDLTRGGADTQYF. CDR3 DNA sequence: TGTGCCACCAGTGATTTGACCCGTGGAGGGGCAGATACGCAGTATTTT.

This chain uses TRBV24-1 with TRBJ2-7; D is unresolved. This CDR3 comprises 15 residues. Germline loops: CDR1 KGHDR, CDR2 SFDVKD. Trimming cost V 4 bases and J 4 bases, with 16 bases left between them. DNA of the CDR3: TGTGCCACCAGTGACCCTAGGACGGGCGCGTACGAGCAGTACTTC. Translated: CATSDPRTGAYEQYF.